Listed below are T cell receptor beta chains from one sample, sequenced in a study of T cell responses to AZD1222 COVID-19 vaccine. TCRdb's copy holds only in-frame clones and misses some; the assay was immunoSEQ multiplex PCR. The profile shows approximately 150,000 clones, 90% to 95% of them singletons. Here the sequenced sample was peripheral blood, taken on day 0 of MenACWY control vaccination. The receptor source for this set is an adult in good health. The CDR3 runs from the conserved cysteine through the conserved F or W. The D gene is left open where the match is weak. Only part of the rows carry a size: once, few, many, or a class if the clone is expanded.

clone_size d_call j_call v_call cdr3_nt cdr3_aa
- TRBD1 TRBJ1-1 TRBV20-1 TGCAGTGCTAGTCGGACAGGTGAAGCTTTCTTT CSASRTGEAFF
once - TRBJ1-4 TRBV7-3 TGTGCCAGCAGCTTAAGGGGAGGAGAAAAACTGTTTTTT CASSLRGGEKLFF
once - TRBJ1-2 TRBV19 TGTGCCAGTAGGGGAGGCAGGGAGAAATCTAACTATGGCTACACCTTC CASRGGREKSNYGYTF
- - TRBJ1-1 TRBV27 TGTGCCAGCAGTCGGGGAACTGAAGCTTTCTTT CASSRGTEAFF
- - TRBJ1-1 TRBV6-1 TGTGCCAGCAGTGAATTCGCAGGGGTGGGCACTGAAGCTTTCTTT CASSEFAGVGTEAFF
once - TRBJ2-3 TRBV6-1 TGTGCCAGCAGTGAGCCTCCCCGAGGGGATACGCAGTATTTT CASSEPPRGDTQYF
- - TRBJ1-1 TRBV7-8 TGTGCCAGCACCCTAGGGAAGCCAAACACTGAAGCTTTCTTT CASTLGKPNTEAFF
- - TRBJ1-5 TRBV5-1 TGCGCCAGCAGCCCAAATCTCGGGGGAGAGTTCTCGTATAGCAATCAGCCCCAGCATTTT CASSPNLGGEFSYSNQPQHF
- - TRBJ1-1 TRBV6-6 TGTGCCAGCAGTCGAGGGATGAGGGACACTGAAGCTTTCTTT CASSRGMRDTEAFF
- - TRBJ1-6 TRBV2 TGTGCCAGCAGTGACATGGGTAAAAATTCACCCCTCCACTTT CASSDMGKNSPLHF
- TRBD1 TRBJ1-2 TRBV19 TGTGCCAGTAGTATGGGACAGGGGGCAAATGGCTACACCTTC CASSMGQGANGYTF
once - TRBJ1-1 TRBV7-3 TGTGCCAGCAGCCAACAGCAGAACACTGAAGCTTTCTTT CASSQQQNTEAFF
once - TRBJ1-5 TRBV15 TGTGCCACCAGCAGGCATCAGGGGTATCAGCCCCAGCATTTT CATSRHQGYQPQHF
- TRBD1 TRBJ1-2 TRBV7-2 TGTGCCAGCGGATACCAGGGGGGCTATGGCTACACCTTC CASGYQGGYGYTF
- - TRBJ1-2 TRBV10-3 TGTGCCATCAGTGAGGGACAATCCTATGGCTACACCTTC CAISEGQSYGYTF
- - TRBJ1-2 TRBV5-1 TGCGCCAGCAGGTCCGGGATGACCTACTATGGCTACACCTTC CASRSGMTYYGYTF
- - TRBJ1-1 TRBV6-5 TGTGCCAGCAGTTACTCGGCAGGAGTGAACACTGAAGCTTTCTTT CASSYSAGVNTEAFF
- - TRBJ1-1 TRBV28 TGTGCCAGTCGACACCCGAGGGACACTGAAGCTTTCTTT CASRHPRDTEAFF
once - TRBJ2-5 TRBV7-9 TGTGCCAGCAGCTTAGTGGGGCAAATCGGGGAGACCCAGTACTTC CASSLVGQIGETQYF
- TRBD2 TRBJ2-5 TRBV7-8 TGTGCCAGCAGCTTAGGGCTCCGACTAGCGGGGGCAGAGACCCAGTACTTC CASSLGLRLAGAETQYF
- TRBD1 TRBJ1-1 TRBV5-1 TGCGCCAGCAGCAGCACAGGGGTGAACACTGAAGCTTTCTTT CASSSTGVNTEAFF
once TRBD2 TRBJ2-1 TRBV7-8 TGTGCCAGCAGCTTAGCTCTAGCGGGAGGAAGAGAGCAGTTCTTC CASSLALAGGREQFF
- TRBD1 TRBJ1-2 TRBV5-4 TGTGCCAGCAGCATTAGTCCGGGACAGGGGGGAGTAGGCACCTTC CASSISPGQGGVGTF
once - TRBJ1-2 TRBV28 TGTGCCAGCAGTTTAGTCGAATCAGGCTACACCTTC CASSLVESGYTF
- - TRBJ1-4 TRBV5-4 TGTGCCAGCAGCTTGGTCCCGCGTGAAAAACTGTTTTTT CASSLVPREKLFF
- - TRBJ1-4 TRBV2 TGTGCCAGCAGTTCCCAGGGAGTAACTAATGAAAAACTGTTTTTT CASSSQGVTNEKLFF
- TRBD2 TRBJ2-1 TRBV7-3 TGTGCCAGCAGCTTAACTCGTCTAGCGGGAGTTCTAAATGAGCAGTTCTTC CASSLTRLAGVLNEQFF